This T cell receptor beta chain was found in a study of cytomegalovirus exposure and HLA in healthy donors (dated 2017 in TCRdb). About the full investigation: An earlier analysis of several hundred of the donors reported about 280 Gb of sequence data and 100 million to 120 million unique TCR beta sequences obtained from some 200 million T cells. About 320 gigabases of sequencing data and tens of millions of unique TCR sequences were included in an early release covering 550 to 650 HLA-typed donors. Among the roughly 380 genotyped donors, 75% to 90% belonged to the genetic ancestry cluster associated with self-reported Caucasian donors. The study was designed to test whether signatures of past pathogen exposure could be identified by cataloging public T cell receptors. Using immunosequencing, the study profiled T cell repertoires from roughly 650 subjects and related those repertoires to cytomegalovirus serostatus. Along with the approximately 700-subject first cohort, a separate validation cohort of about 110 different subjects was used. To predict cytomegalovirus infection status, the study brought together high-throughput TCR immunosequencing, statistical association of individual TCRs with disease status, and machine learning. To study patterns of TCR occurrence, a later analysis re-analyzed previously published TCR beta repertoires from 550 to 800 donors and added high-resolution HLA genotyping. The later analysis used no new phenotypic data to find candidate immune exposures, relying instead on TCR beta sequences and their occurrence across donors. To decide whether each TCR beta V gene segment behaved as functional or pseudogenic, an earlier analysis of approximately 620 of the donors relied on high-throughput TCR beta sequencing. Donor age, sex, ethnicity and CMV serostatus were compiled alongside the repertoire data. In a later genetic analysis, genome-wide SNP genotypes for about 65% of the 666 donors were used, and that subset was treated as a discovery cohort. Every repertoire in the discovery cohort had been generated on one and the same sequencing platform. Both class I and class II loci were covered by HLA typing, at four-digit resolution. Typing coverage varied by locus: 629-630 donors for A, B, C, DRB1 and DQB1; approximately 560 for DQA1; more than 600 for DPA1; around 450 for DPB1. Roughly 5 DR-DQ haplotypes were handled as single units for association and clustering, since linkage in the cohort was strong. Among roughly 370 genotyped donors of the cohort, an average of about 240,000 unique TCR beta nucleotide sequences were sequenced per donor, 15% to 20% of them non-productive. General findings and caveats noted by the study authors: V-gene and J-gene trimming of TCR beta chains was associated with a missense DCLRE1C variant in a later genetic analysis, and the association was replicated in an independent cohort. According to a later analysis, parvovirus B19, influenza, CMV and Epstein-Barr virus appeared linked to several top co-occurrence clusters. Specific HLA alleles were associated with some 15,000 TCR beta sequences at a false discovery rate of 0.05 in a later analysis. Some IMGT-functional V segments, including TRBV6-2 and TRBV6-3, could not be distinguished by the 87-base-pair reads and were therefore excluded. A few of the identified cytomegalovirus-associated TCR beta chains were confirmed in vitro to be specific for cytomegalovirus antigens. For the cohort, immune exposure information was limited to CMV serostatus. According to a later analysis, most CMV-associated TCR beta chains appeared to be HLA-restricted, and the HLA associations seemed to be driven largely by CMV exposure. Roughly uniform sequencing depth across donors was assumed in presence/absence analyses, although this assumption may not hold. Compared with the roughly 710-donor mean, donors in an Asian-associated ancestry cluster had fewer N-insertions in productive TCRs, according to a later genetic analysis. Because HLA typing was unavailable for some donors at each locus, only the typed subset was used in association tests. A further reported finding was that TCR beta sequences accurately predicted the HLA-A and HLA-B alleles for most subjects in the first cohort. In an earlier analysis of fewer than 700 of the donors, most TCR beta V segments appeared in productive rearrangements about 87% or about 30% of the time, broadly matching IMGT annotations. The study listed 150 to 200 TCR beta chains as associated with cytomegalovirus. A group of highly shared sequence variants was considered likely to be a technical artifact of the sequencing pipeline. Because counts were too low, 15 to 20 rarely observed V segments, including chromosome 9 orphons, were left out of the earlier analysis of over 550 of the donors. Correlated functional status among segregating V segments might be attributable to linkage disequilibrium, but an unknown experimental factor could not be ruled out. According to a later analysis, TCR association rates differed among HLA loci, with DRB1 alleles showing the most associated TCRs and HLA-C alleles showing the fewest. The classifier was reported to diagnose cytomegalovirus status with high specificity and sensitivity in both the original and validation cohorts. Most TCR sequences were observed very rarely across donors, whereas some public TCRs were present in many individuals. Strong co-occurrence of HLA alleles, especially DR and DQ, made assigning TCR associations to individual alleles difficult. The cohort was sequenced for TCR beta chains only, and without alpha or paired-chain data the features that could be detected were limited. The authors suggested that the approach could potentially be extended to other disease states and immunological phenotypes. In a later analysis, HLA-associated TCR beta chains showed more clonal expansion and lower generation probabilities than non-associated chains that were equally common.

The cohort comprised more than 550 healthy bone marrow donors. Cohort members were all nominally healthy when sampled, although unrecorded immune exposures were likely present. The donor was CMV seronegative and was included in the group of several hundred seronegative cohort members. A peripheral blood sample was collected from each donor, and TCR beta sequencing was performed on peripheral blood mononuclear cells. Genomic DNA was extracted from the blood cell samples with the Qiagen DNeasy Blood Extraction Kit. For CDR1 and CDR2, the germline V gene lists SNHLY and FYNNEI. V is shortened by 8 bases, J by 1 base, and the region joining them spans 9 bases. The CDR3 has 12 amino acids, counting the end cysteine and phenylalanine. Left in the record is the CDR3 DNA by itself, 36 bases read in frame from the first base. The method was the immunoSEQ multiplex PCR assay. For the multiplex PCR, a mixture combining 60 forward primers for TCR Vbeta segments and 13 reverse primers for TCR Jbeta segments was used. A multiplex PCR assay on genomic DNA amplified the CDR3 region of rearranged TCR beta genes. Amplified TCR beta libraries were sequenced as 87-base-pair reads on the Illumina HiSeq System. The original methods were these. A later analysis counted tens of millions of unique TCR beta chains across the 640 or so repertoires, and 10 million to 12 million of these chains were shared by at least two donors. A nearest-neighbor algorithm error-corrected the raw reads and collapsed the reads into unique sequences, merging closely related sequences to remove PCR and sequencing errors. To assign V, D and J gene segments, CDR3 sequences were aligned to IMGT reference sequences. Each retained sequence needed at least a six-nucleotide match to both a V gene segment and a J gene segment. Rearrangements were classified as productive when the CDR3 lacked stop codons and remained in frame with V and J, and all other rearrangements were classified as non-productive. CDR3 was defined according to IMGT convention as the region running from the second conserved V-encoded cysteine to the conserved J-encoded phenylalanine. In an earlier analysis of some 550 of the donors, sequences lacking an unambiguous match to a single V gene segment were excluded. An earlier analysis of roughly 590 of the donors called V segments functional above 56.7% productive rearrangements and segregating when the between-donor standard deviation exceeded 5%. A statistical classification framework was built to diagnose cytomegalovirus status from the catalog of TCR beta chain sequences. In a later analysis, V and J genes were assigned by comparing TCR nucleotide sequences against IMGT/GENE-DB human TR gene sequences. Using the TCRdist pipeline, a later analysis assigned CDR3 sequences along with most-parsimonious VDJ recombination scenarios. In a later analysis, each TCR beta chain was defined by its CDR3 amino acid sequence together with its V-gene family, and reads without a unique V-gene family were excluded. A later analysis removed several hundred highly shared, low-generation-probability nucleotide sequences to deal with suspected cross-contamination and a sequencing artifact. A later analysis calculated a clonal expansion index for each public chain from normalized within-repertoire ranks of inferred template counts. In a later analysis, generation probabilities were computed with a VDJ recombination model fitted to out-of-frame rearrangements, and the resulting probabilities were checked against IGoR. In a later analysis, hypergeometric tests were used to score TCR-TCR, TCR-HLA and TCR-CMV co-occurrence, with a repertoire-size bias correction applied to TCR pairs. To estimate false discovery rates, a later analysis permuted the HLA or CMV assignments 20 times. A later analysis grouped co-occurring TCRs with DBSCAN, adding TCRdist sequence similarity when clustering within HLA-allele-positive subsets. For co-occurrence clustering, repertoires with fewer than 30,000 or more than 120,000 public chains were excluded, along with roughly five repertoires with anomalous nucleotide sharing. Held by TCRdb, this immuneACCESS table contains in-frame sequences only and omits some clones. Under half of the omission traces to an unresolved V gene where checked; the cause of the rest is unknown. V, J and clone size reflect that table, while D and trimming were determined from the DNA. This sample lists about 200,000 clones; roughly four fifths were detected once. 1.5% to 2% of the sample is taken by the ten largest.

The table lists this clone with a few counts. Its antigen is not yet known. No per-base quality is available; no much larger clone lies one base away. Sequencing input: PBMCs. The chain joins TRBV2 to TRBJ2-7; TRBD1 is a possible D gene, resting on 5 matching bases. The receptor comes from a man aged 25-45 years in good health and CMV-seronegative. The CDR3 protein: CASDDSSYEQYF. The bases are TGTGCCAGCGATGACAGTTCCTACGAGCAGTACTTC.